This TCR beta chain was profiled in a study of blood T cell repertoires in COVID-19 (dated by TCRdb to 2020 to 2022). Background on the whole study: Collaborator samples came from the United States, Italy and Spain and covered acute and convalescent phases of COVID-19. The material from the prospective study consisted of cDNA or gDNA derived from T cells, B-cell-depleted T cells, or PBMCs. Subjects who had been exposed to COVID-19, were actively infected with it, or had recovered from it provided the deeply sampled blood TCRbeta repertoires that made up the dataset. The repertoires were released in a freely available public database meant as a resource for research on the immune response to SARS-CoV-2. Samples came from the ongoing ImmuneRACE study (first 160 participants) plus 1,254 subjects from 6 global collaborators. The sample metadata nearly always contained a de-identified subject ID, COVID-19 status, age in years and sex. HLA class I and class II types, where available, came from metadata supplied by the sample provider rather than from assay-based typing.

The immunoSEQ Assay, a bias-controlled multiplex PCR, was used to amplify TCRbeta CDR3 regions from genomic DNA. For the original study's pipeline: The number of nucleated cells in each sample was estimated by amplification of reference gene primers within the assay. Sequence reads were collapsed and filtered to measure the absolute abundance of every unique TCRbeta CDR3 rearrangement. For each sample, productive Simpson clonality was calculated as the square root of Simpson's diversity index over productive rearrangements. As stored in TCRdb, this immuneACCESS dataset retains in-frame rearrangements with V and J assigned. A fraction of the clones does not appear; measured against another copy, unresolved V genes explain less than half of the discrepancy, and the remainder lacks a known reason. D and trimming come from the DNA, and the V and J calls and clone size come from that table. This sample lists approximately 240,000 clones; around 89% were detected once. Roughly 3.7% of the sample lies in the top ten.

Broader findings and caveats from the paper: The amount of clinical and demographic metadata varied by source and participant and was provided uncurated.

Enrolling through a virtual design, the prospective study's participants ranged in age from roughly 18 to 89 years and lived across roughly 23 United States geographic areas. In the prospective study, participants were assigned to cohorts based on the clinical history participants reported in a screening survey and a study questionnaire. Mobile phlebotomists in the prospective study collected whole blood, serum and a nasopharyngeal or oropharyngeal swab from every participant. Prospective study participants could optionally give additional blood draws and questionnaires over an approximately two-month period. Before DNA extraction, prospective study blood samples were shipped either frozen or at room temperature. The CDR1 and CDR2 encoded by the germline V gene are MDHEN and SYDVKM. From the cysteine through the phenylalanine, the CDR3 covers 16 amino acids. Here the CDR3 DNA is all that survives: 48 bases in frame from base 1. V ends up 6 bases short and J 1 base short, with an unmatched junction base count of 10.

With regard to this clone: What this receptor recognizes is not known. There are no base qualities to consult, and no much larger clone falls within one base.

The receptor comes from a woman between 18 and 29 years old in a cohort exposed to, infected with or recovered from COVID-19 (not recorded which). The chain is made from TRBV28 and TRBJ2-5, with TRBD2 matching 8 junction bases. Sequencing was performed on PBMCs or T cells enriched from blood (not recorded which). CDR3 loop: CASRSLGGGTQETQYF. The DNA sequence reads TGTGCCAGCAGATCTCTCGGGGGGGGCACCCAAGAGACCCAGTACTTC.